Presented here are 11 T cell receptor beta chains from one specimen sequenced in a study of shared clonotypes between healthy human individuals. The repertoire was sequenced with immunoSEQ multiplex PCR; TCRdb's copy has only in-frame clones and lacks some. The data hold roughly 2.2 million clones, with 92% observed a single time. Input material: naive CD4+ T cells from PBMCs. Subset meaning: CD45RA+ positively selected. The origin of the receptors is a man between 18 and 35 years old in good health. Some clones in this sample may be carry-over from other donors' samples.

V is TRBV5-6 and J is TRBJ2-7; possible D gene TRBD2, 5 bases. CDR3 size: 16 residues. The V end was cut by 0 bases, the J end by 2 bases, with 15 bases between. Germline values: CDR1 SGHDT, CDR2 YYEEEE. The CDR3 nucleotides are TGTGCCAGCAGCTTGGCCGGCTGGCGGGCGGCCTACGAGCAGTACTTC. Translating it yields CASSLAGWRAAYEQYF.

The chain couples TRBV6-5 to TRBJ1-2, with D unresolved. Germline CDR1 reads MNHEY; CDR2 reads SVGAGI. CDR3 size: 14 residues. The V end lost 7 bases, the J end lost 2 bases, and 14 bases lay between the germline ends. The chain's CDR3 is CASKLLGQNYGYTF. CDR3 nucleotide sequence: TGTGCCAGCAAATTACTGGGTCAGAACTATGGCTACACCTTC.

Comments on this clone: The same CDR3 also results from other DNA sequences found in this sample. CDR3 sequence reads: CSVGRGRTEAFF. CDR3 bases: TGCAGCGTTGGCAGGGGGCGAACTGAAGCTTTCTTT. The J gene is TRBJ1-1, the V gene TRBV29-1, with 8 bases that match TRBD1. CDR1 is SQVTM, CDR2 ANQGSEA, per germline. The CDR3 covers 12 residues. V lost 4 bases and J lost 5; bases outside the gene matches: 3.

This chain uses TRBV7-2 with TRBJ2-1; D perhaps matches TRBD2 (5 bases). The V end was cut by 4 bases, the J end by 8 bases, with 9 bases between. The CDR3 runs 12 residues. Germline V gene lookup returns CDR1 SGHTA and CDR2 FQGNSA. Here the CDR3 DNA reads TGTGCCAGCAGCTACTACGGGGATGAGCAGTTCTTC. Translating it yields CASSYYGDEQFF.

V usage is TRBV15 and J usage is TRBJ2-1; 8 nucleotides align to TRBD2. The V gene end was trimmed by 3 bases and the J gene end by 3 bases; junction bases not matched to a gene: 4. The CDR3 runs 15 residues. Germline CDR1 is LNHNV and CDR2 is YYDKDF (reference sequence). CDR3 residues: CATSSSGTVYNEQFF. CDR3 DNA sequence: TGTGCCACCAGCAGTAGCGGGACCGTCTACAATGAGCAGTTCTTC. The full variable domain, its missing parts supplied by reference TRBV15 and TRBJ2-1, is DAMVIQNPRYQVTQFGKPVTLSCSQTLNHNVMYWYQQKSSQAPKLLFHYYDKDFNNEADTPDNFQSRRPNTSFCFLDIRSPGLGDTAMYLCATSSSGTVYNEQFFGPGTRLTVL.

J is TRBJ2-2 and V is TRBV6-1; no definite D call. V was cut by 7 bases and J by 0 bases, with 12 bases left in between. There are 15 residues in the CDR3. Germline assignment: CDR1 MNHNS and CDR2 SASEGT. The CDR3 DNA follows: TGTGCCAGCACCGGACGATCCGCGAACACCGGGGAGCTGTTTTTT. This gives the protein CASTGRSANTGELFF.

The chain has TRBV7-3 and TRBJ2-5, with TRBD2 identical over 12 bases. V shed 5 bases and J 4 bases; nucleotides not matched to a gene: 8. Germline CDR1 and CDR2: SGHTA and FQGTGA. The CDR3 runs 16 residues. CDR3: CASSPASGRASETQYF. CDR3 coding DNA: TGTGCCAGCAGCCCCGCTAGCGGGAGGGCCTCAGAGACCCAGTACTTC. The entire variable domain, with the rest obtained from reference TRBV7-3 and TRBJ2-5, is as follows: GAGVSQTPSNKVTEKGKYVELRCDPISGHTALYWYRQSLGQGPEFLIYFQGTGAADDSGLPNDRFFAVRPEGSVSTLKIQRTERGDSAVYLCASSPASGRASETQYFGPGTRLLVL.

Concerning this clone: The identical CDR3 is also encoded by other nucleotide sequences in the sample. V usage is TRBV5-1 and J usage is TRBJ2-7; D is unclear. Trimming took 0 bases from V and 2 from J, leaving 9 bases between them. Germline loops: CDR1 SGHRS, CDR2 YFSETQ. The CDR3 length is 14 residues. The CDR3: CASSLAGSPYEQYF. The CDR3 region has the DNA TGCGCCAGCAGCTTGGCCGGGTCTCCCTACGAGCAGTACTTC. The full variable domain, rest sourced from reference TRBV5-1 and TRBJ2-7, is KAGVTQTPRYLIKTRGQQVTLSCSPISGHRSVSWYQQTPGQGLQFLFEYFSETQRNKGNFPGRFSGRQFSNSRSEMNVSTLELGDSALYLCASSLAGSPYEQYFGPGTRLTVT.

The rearrangement joins TRBV7-2 to TRBJ1-1; D uncertain. This CDR3 spans 13 amino acids. Germline V gene lookup returns CDR1 SGHTA and CDR2 FQGNSA. V lost 3 bases, J lost 4 bases, and 9 bases lay in between. DNA for the CDR3: TGTGCCAGCAGCTTTAGACTGATCACTGAAGCTTTCTTT. Protein product: CASSFRLITEAFF. The full variable domain, with the rest looked up from reference TRBV7-2 and TRBJ1-1, is GAGVSQSPSNKVTEKGKDVELRCDPISGHTALYWYRQSLGQGLEFLIYFQGNSAPDKSGLPSDRFSAERTGGSVSTLTIQRTQQEDSAVYLCASSFRLITEAFFGQGTRLTVV.

This chain connects TRBV18 to TRBJ1-1; D is undetermined. V was clipped by 5 bases and J by 1 base, with 11 bases between them. Germline V CDR1 and CDR2: KGHSH, LQKENI. This CDR3 contains 14 residues. The CDR3, as DNA: TGTGCCAGCTCATCGGGGTGGGGGAACACTGAAGCTTTCTTT. Encoded protein: CASSSGWGNTEAFF.

This clone showed up just a few times. The same CDR3 is also encoded by other DNA sequences in this sample. The gene calls are TRBV6-1 and TRBJ1-1; D gene ambiguous. From germline, CDR1 is MNHNS and CDR2 SASEGT. The CDR3 runs 11 residues. Trimming left V 5 bases short and J 1 base short, with 2 bases between. The CDR3 protein is CASSPNTEAFF. The CDR3, as DNA: TGTGCCAGCAGTCCGAACACTGAAGCTTTCTTT.